This TCR beta chain appears in the sequencing data of a study of T-cell reconstitution after alpha-beta-depleted transplantation in children. Study-level findings and limits: T-cell numbers and diversity, one year after transplant, stemmed largely from T cells that were newly produced. At around two months after transplant, the alpha-beta T cells were reportedly derived from several hundred expanded clones that came from non-depleted graft cells.

To note about this clonotype: The antigen remains unidentified.

The germline gives CDR1 LGHNA, CDR2 YSLEER. This CDR3 region has 15 residues. Germline trimming cut 0 bases from V and 6 bases from J; bases unmatched to any gene: 7. Preparation of the TCRbeta library was carried out with unique molecular identifiers. Each CDR3 protein gets one entry after TCRdb re-called the PCR reads with MiXCR. The data show fewer than 750,000 distinct CDR3 sequences, with about 23% seen just once and roughly 14% held by the top ten. The chain has TRBV4-3 and TRBJ2-5, with 7 bases aligning to TRBD2. This receptor was identified in a boy in the first two years of life who had a stem cell transplant for acute myeloid leukemia, so the T cells may come from the graft donor. The sample in question was PBMCs, mostly from graft donor cells, obtained 360 days after TCRalphabeta/CD19-depleted stem cell transplant. In DNA form, the CDR3 reads TGCGCCAGCAGCCAAGATATATCCGGGGGGAAGACCCAGTACTTC. This translates into CASSQDISGGKTQYF.